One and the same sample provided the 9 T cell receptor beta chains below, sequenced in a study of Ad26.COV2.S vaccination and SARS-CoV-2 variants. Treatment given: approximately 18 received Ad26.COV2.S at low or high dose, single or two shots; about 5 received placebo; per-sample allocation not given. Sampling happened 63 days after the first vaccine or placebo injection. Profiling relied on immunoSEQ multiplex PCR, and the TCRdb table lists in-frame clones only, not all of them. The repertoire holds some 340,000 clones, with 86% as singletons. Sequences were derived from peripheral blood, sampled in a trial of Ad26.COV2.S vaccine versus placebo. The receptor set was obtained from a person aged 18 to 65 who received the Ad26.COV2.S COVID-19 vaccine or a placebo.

The CDR3 region has the DNA TGTGCCAGCAGCTTAGCCCCCTCTTTGGCGGGGGTGAGAAATGAGCAGTTCTTC. Translating gives CASSLAPSLAGVRNEQFF. The chain employs TRBV11-2 and TRBJ2-1, with TRBD2 matching over 7 bases. Trimming at V came to 1 base and at J to 7 bases, leaving 16 bases not matched to a gene. The germline CDR1 and CDR2 sequences are SGHAT and FQNNGV. The CDR3 spans 18 residues.

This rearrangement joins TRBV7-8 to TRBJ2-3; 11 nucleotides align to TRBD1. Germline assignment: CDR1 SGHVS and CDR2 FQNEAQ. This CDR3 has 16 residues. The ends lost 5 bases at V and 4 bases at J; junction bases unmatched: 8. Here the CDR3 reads CASSLWTGGRADTQYF. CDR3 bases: TGTGCCAGCAGCCTATGGACAGGGGGCAGGGCAGATACGCAGTATTTT.

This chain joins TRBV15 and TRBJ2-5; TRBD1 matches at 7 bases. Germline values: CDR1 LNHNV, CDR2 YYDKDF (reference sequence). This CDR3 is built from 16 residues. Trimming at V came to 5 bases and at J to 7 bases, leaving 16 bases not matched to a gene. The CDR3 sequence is CATSLSRQGVDWTQYF. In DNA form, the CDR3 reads TGTGCCACCAGCCTTTCTCGACAGGGAGTCGATTGGACCCAGTACTTC.

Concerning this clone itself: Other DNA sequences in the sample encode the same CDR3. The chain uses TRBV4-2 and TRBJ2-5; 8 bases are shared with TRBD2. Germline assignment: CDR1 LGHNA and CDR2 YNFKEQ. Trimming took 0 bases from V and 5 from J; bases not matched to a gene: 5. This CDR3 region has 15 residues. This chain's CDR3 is CASSQDRGGQETQYF. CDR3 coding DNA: TGTGCCAGCAGCCAAGATCGGGGGGGCCAGGAGACCCAGTACTTC.

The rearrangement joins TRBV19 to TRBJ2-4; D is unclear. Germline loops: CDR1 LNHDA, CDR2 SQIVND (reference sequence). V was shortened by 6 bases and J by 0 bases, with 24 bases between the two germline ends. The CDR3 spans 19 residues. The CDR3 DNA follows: TGTGCCAGTAGCCCTACCGGGCCGTTCAAAGTACTAGCCAAAAACATTCAGTACTTC. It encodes CASSPTGPFKVLAKNIQYF. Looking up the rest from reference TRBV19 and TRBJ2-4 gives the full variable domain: DGGITQSPKYLFRKEGQNVTLSCEQNLNHDAMYWYRQDPGQGLRLIYYSQIVNDFQKGDIAEGYSVSREKKESFPLTVTSAQKNPTAFYLCASSPTGPFKVLAKNIQYFGAGTRLSVL.

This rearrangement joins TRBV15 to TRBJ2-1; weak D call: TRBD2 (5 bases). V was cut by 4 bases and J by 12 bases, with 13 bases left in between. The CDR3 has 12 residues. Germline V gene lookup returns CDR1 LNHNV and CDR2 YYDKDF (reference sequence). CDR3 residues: CATSNFPGGQFF. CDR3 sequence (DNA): TGTGCCACCAGCAATTTTCCCGGAGGGCAGTTCTTC.

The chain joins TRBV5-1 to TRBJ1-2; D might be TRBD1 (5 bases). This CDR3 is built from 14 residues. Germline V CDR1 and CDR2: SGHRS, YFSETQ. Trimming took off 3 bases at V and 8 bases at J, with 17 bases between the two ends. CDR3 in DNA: TGCGCCAGCAGCTACTCCGGGACTACGGAGGGCTACACCTTC. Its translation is CASSYSGTTEGYTF.

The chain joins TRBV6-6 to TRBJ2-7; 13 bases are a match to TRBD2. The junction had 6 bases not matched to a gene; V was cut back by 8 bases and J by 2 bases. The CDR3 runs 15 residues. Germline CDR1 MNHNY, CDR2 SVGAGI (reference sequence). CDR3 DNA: TGTGCCAGCTCCCTCGGGACTAGCGGGACCTACGAGCAGTACTTC. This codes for CASSLGTSGTYEQYF.

In nucleotides, the CDR3 is TGTGCCAGCAGTTACCACTCGAGGGGACCGACAGGGGATTCACCCCTCCACTTT. It codes for CASSYHSRGPTGDSPLHF. The chain carries TRBV6-2 or TRBV6-3 and TRBJ1-6; 8 bases align to TRBD1. Germline lookup yields CDR1 MNHEY and CDR2 SVGEGT. The ends lost 2 bases at V and 8 bases at J; junction bases unmatched: 14. CDR3 size: 18 residues.